The present entry profiles one TCR beta chain with its context. Its antigen is currently unknown. This sample is drawn from a study of OX40 agonist ivuxolimab in advanced cancers. Study-wide results and limits: Antigen specificity was not determined for the expanded peripheral T cells. CD8+ T cells averaged more expanded clones than CD4+.

V lost 0 bases, J lost 3 bases, and 7 bases lay in between. The length of the CDR3 is 14 residues. Germline V CDR1 and CDR2: SGHRS, YFSETQ. Profiled with immunoSEQ multiplex PCR; TCRdb holds only in-frame clones, not every one. This table holds around 100,000 clones, around nine tenths found once. This receptor was obtained from an adult with an advanced solid tumor such as melanoma, head and neck, liver or kidney cancer. This chain joins TRBV5-1 and TRBJ1-5; D not certain. The starting material was CD4+ or CD8+ T cells sorted from blood, obtained in a trial of the OX40 agonist ivuxolimab. The CDR3 sequence is CASSLEGYNQPQHF. In DNA form, the CDR3 reads TGCGCCAGCAGCTTGGAGGGCTACAATCAGCCCCAGCATTTT.